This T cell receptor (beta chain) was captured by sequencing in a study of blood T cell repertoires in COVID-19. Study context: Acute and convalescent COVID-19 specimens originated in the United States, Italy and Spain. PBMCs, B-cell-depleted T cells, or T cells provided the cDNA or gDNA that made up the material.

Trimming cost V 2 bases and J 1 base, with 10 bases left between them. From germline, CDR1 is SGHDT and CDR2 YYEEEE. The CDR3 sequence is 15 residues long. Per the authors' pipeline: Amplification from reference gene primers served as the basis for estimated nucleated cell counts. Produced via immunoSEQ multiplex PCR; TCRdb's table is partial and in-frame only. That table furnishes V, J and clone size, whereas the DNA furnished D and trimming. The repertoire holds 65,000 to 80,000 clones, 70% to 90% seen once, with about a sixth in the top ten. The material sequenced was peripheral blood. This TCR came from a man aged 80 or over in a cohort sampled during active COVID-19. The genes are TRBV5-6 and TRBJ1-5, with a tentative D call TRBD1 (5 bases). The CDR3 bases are TGTGCCAGCAGCTTCGGGGGTTACAGCAATCAGCCCCAGCATTTT. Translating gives CASSFGGYSNQPQHF.